Below, one T cell receptor beta chain is given with its context. Its specificity is unknown. The entry originates in a study of shared clonotypes between healthy human individuals. Study-level points and caveats: Shared clonotypes: about 5% naive CD4, roughly 3.8% naive CD8, roughly 2.2% memory CD4, approximately 0.41% memory CD8.

Sequencing used immunoSEQ multiplex PCR; TCRdb keeps in-frame clones, though not all of them. The sample lists 2 million to 2.5 million clones, almost 96% occurring once. From germline, CDR1 is LNHDA and CDR2 SQIVND (reference sequence). Trimming pared 3 bases from V and 3 bases from J, leaving 15 bases between. The CDR3 loop spans 16 amino acids. Material for sequencing was naive CD4+ T cells sorted from blood. Subset denoted: CD45RA+ positively selected. The gene calls are TRBV19 and TRBJ2-1; D perhaps matches TRBD1 (5 bases). The clonotype comes from a man aged 18 to 29 in good health. In nucleotides, the CDR3 is TGTGCCAGTAGTATCGTGTCAGGGCTTAACTACAATGAGCAGTTCTTC. Amino acids: CASSIVSGLNYNEQFF.